The clone carrying this T cell receptor beta chain was detected ten times or more. As yet, its antigen is unknown. Germline V gene lookup returns CDR1 DFQATT and CDR2 SNEGSKA (reference sequence). The CDR3 covers 18 residues. V dropped 1 base and J dropped 2; count of bases not matched to a gene: 14. The data were obtained in a study of T cell repertoires in cytomegalovirus infection. As for the study in general: Both a matching HLA type and CMV infection were indicated by public TCR beta signatures. Points from the study as a whole: What dominated the ex vivo response were HLA-C-restricted CMV-specific TCR beta clonotypes. Identification of carriers of CMV plus the relevant HLA was achieved through cumulative public TCR beta family frequency.

TCRdb analysed the reads with MiXCR anew, one entry per CDR3 protein. The repertoire includes under 300,000 distinct CDR3 sequences, about a sixth of them detected once, and around half sits in the top ten. The chain uses TRBV20-1 and TRBJ2-1, with 7 positions matching TRBD1. The sequencing sample was made of CD8+ T cells from PBMCs. This TCR was recovered from a human donor in good health (CMV status not recorded). Some clones in this sample may be carry-over from other donors' samples. The DNA of the CDR3 is TGCAGTGCTAGAGCTCTTTTTACAGGGACAGCCACCTACAATGAGCAGTTCTTC. It yields the protein CSARALFTGTATYNEQFF.